The clone carrying this TCR beta chain came up once. Assay: immunoSEQ multiplex PCR; the TCRdb copy retains only in-frame clones and omits some. The profile covers 110,000 to 150,000 clones, with around four fifths appearing a single time and 6.2% taken by the ten largest. This sample was included in a study of blood T cell repertoires in COVID-19. Study overall: Acute-phase and convalescent COVID-19 samples originated in the United States, Italy and Spain.

Participants were placed into cohorts based on the clinical history they reported. The V gene's germline CDR1 is GTSNPN and CDR2 SVGIG (reference sequence). CDR3 size: 15 residues. Trimming removed 3 bases at V and 6 bases at J, with 20 bases between. The V and J genes are TRBV30 and TRBJ1-2; weak D call: TRBD1 (6 bases). Source material: PBMCs or T cells enriched from blood (not recorded which). This clonotype was obtained from a woman aged 40 to 55 who had recovered from COVID-19. The CDR3 DNA is TGTGCCTGGAGCCCCACCCGTGGGGGGGCGCATGGCTACACCTTC. Translating it yields CAWSPTRGGAHGYTF.